The clone carrying this TCR beta chain was counted once. Its target is not known. The data are from a study of cytomegalovirus exposure and HLA in healthy donors. Broader study findings: Presence/absence analyses supposed approximately even sequencing depth among donors. Earlier findings revealed that most TCR beta V segments proved productive either about 87% or about 30% of the time.

PCR used 60 Vbeta primers and 13 Jbeta primers. Repertoires were generated with immunoSEQ multiplex PCR, while TCRdb's copy carries only in-frame clones and drops some. The data contain 90,000 to 150,000 clones, roughly four fifths of them singletons. Sequencing input: PBMCs. This TCR was sampled from a woman in her twenties or thirties in good health and CMV-seropositive.

CDR3 nucleotide sequence: TGTGCCAGCACCCAGGGGGTTTTGTTTAATTCACCCCTCCACTTT. As protein: CASTQGVLFNSPLHF. The chain couples TRBV6-5 to TRBJ1-6; 7 nucleotides line up with TRBD1. This CDR3 region has 15 residues. Germline loops: CDR1 MNHEY, CDR2 SVGAGI. V dropped 7 bases and J dropped 6; count of bases not matched to a gene: 9.